This section outlines one TCR beta chain sequence together with its context. What it recognizes is unknown. This record comes from a study of CD4 T cells in relation to SARS-CoV-2 and coronaviruses. Germline V gene data show CDR1 as DFQATT and CDR2 as SNEGSKA (reference sequence). The V end lost 0 bases, the J end lost 9 bases, and 6 bases lay between the germline ends. The CDR3 runs to 11 residues. Unexposed donor CD4+ T cells date from about 2010-2019, before the COVID-19 pandemic. Isolation of CD4+ T cells took place after nine to ten days in culture. The protocol was immunoSEQ multiplex PCR, while the TCRdb copy is restricted to in-frame clones and leaves out a portion. The sample holds roughly 18,000 clones, about 74% seen once.

The clonotype comes from a human donor in good health. The chain links TRBV20-1 to TRBJ2-1; D is unclear. Sequencing was carried out using CD4+ T cells from PBMCs, cultured in vitro. The CDR3 nucleotides read TGCAGTGCTAGAGATACCCCTGAGCAGTTCTTC. It is translated as CSARDTPEQFF.